The clone carrying this T cell receptor beta chain has just a few counts. As yet, its antigen is unknown. This specimen belongs to a study of early T cells in non-severe SARS-CoV-2 infection. At the level of the study: Unsorted whole blood bulk RNA was sequenced, with unpaired chains. The study's findings and limits: Using VDJdb, the matching emphasized anti-spike CD8 responses while missing private and CD4 specificities.

Looked up from germline, CDR1 is DFQATT and CDR2 is SNEGSKA (reference sequence). Trimming took 6 bases from V and 7 from J; bases not matched to a gene: 15. CDR3 size: 16 residues. As part of library construction, unique molecular identifiers were attached to individual cDNA molecules. TCRdb processed the 5' RACE reads anew with MiXCR; each CDR3 protein has one entry. The sample includes about 56,000 distinct CDR3 sequences, less than 15% of them seen just once. The clonotype was recovered from an adult who was a healthcare worker with PCR-confirmed SARS-CoV-2 infection or an uninfected control (not recorded which). The chain links TRBV20-1 to TRBJ2-1, with TRBD2 matching 10 bases. The sample was whole blood, taken at baseline. The CDR3 loop reads CSASSIDSGRRNEQFF. The CDR3 region has the DNA TGCAGTGCCAGTAGCATTGATAGCGGGAGGAGGAATGAGCAGTTCTTC.